What follows describes a single T cell receptor beta chain. How the authors handled the data: Estimates of nucleated cell counts were drawn from the amplification of reference gene primers. The table came from immunoSEQ multiplex PCR; TCRdb's copy has only in-frame clones and leaves some out. V and J calls and clone size are those listed in that table; D and trimming were worked out from the DNA. The data hold 250,000 to 350,000 clones, with approximately 86% observed a single time. The data originate from a study of blood T cell repertoires in COVID-19. Looking at the study overall: The study drew acute and convalescent COVID-19 samples from the United States, Italy and Spain. T cells, B-cell-depleted T cells, or PBMCs supplied cDNA or gDNA.

V was clipped by 7 bases and J by 2 bases, with 16 bases between them. Germline V gives CDR1 SQVTM, CDR2 ANQGSEA. The CDR3 is 14 amino acids. This TCR derives from a man between 18 and 35 years old with active or convalescent COVID-19. J is TRBJ2-3 and V is TRBV29-1, with TRBD1 as a possible D gene (6 bases). The source material was peripheral blood. Written as DNA, the CDR3 is TGCAGCGCCGTCTTAGGGACATCCACAGATACGCAGTATTTT. Translated: CSAVLGTSTDTQYF.